This passage covers 16 T cell receptor beta chains from one sample sequenced in a study of blood T cell repertoires in COVID-19. Method: immunoSEQ multiplex PCR; TCRdb's copy keeps in-frame clones and lacks some. The sample has about 250,000 clones, 88% seen once. The source material was peripheral blood. These receptors all stem from a woman aged 30 to 39 with acute or convalescent COVID-19.

The chain uses TRBV5-1 and TRBJ1-1; D perhaps matches TRBD1 (5 bases). Trimming shortened V by 8 bases and J by 3 bases, and 17 bases separated the two germline ends. This CDR3 comprises 14 residues. The germline CDR1 and CDR2 sequences are SGHRS and YFSETQ. The CDR3 bases are TGCGCCAGTCACGGCGGGGCGTTGGACACTGAAGCTTTCTTT. This codes for CASHGGALDTEAFF. The whole variable domain, filled in from reference TRBV5-1 and TRBJ1-1, reads KAGVTQTPRYLIKTRGQQVTLSCSPISGHRSVSWYQQTPGQGLQFLFEYFSETQRNKGNFPGRFSGRQFSNSRSEMNVSTLELGDSALYLCASHGGALDTEAFFGQGTRLTVV.

Here the CDR3 reads CATSRVRATNEKLFF. As DNA, the CDR3 is TGTGCCACCAGCAGAGTCCGAGCAACTAATGAAAAACTGTTTTTT. This rearrangement joins TRBV15 to TRBJ1-4; D gene ambiguous. CDR1 and CDR2 (germline): LNHNV, YYDKDF (reference sequence). This CDR3 has 15 residues. V gave up 1 base and J gave up 0 bases, with 6 bases separating them.

This chain links TRBV19 with TRBJ2-1; maybe TRBD2 (7 bases). CDR1 and CDR2 from the germline V gene are LNHDA and SQIVND (reference sequence). Trimming cost V 8 bases and J 9 bases, with 11 bases left between them. CDR3 length: 11 amino acids. The CDR3 DNA reads TGTGCCAGTCGGGGGGCAGTTGAGCAGTTCTTC. The encoded protein is CASRGAVEQFF.

The J gene is TRBJ1-4, the V gene TRBV7-2, with 7 positions matching TRBD1. V was pared by 4 bases and J by 4 bases, with 3 bases of the junction left unmatched. Germline CDR1 reads SGHTA; CDR2 reads FQGNSA. The CDR3 has 14 amino acids. In DNA form, the CDR3 reads TGTGCCAGCAGCTCCCGGGACAGTAATGAAAAACTGTTTTTT. This codes for CASSSRDSNEKLFF.

V gene TRBV18 combines with J gene TRBJ2-7; 14 bases are a match to TRBD2. The V gene's germline CDR1 is KGHSH and CDR2 LQKENI. The J segment lost 4 bases and the V segment lost 3 bases, leaving 2 bases of the junction unmatched. The CDR3 contains 15 residues. DNA of the CDR3: TGTGCCAGCTCACCGGGGACTAGCGGGAGATACGAGCAGTACTTC. Its protein product is CASSPGTSGRYEQYF.

The chain links TRBV30 to TRBJ1-3; no clear D. With 8 bases removed from V and 0 bases from J, the gap between germline ends came to 8 bases. This CDR3 has 12 amino acids. Germline CDR1 GTSNPN, CDR2 SVGIG (reference sequence). DNA of the CDR3: TGTGCCGGAGGTCGCTCTGGAAACACCATATATTTT. Translation gives CAGGRSGNTIYF.

The V and J genes are TRBV7-6 and TRBJ2-2, with 9 bases matching TRBD1. V gave up 5 bases and J gave up 6 bases; unmatched junction bases: 4. The germline V gene encodes CDR1 SGHVS and CDR2 FNYEAQ. There are 14 residues in the CDR3. For the CDR3, the DNA is TGTGCCAGCAGCCCGGGACAGGGTCCCGGGGAGCTGTTTTTT. Translated: CASSPGQGPGELFF. Supplemented by reference TRBV7-6 and TRBJ2-2, the full variable domain reads GAGVSQSPRYKVTKRGQDVALRCDPISGHVSLYWYRQALGQGPEFLTYFNYEAQQDKSGLPNDRFSAERPEGSISTLTIQRTEQRDSAMYRCASSPGQGPGELFFGEGSRLTVL.

The table lists this clone with a few counts. The chain links TRBV11-3 to TRBJ2-7; 8 positions match TRBD1. Germline CDR1 reads SGHNT; CDR2 reads YENEEA. This CDR3 has 16 amino acids. V lost 5 bases, J lost 5 bases, and 14 bases stayed unmatched. The CDR3 bases are TGTGCCAGCAGCCTAGGGGTGACAGGGGCTTCTGACGAGCAGTACTTC. Translating it yields CASSLGVTGASDEQYF.

The chain has TRBV19 and TRBJ2-7; 8 bases are shared with TRBD1. The germline CDR1 and CDR2 sequences are LNHDA and SQIVND (reference sequence). Losses at the gene ends were 9 bases for V and 5 bases for J; bases not matched to a gene: 9. This CDR3 region has 13 residues. CDR3 sequence (DNA): TGTGCCAGCAGACCCAGGGGGCAGGACGAGCAGTACTTC. The encoded protein is CASRPRGQDEQYF. The complete variable domain, with remaining parts taken from reference TRBV19 and TRBJ2-7, reads DGGITQSPKYLFRKEGQNVTLSCEQNLNHDAMYWYRQDPGQGLRLIYYSQIVNDFQKGDIAEGYSVSREKKESFPLTVTSAQKNPTAFYLCASRPRGQDEQYFGPGTRLTVT.

The genes are TRBV19 and TRBJ2-5, with a possible D match to TRBD1 (6 bases). The V gene lost 1 base and the J gene lost 5 bases, with 11 bases spanning the gap. The CDR3 is 14 residues long. CDR1 is LNHDA and CDR2 is SQIVND in the germline V gene (reference sequence). The CDR3 region has the DNA TGTGCCAGTAGTATAGGACAGGCTCAGGAGACCCAGTACTTC. Its translation: CASSIGQAQETQYF. The full variable domain, rest sourced from reference TRBV19 and TRBJ2-5, is DGGITQSPKYLFRKEGQNVTLSCEQNLNHDAMYWYRQDPGQGLRLIYYSQIVNDFQKGDIAEGYSVSREKKESFPLTVTSAQKNPTAFYLCASSIGQAQETQYFGPGTRLLVL.

The chain uses TRBV7-2 and TRBJ2-2, with unresolved D. The germline V and J ends were trimmed by 3 bases and 0 bases, with 8 bases remaining between them. This CDR3 is built from 15 residues. Germline assignment: CDR1 SGHTA and CDR2 FQGNSA. The CDR3 loop is CASSLRHPNTGELFF. The CDR3 nucleotides are TGTGCCAGCAGCTTGAGACATCCGAACACCGGGGAGCTGTTTTTT. Combining the CDR3 with reference TRBV7-2 and TRBJ2-2 gives the whole variable domain GAGVSQSPSNKVTEKGKDVELRCDPISGHTALYWYRQSLGQGLEFLIYFQGNSAPDKSGLPSDRFSAERTGGSVSTLTIQRTQQEDSAVYLCASSLRHPNTGELFFGEGSRLTVL.

The CDR3: CASSLARVKFHEQFF. The CDR3 DNA is TGTGCCAGCAGCTTAGCCAGGGTAAAGTTCCATGAGCAGTTCTTC. The rearrangement joins TRBV7-9 to TRBJ2-1, with D possibly matching TRBD1 (5 bases). The CDR3 consists of 15 residues. The germline V and J ends were trimmed by 0 bases and 8 bases, with 14 bases remaining between them. From germline, CDR1 is SEHNR and CDR2 FQNEAQ (reference sequence).

This clone was seen a single time. This rearrangement joins TRBV18 to TRBJ2-3; D may be TRBD2 (7 bases). This CDR3 is built from 16 residues. CDR1 KGHSH and CDR2 LQKENI come from the germline V gene. V gave up 1 base and J gave up 3 bases, with 14 bases separating them. The CDR3 DNA follows: TGTGCCAGCTCACCACTGTTTGGGGGGGCAACAGATACGCAGTATTTT. Translated: CASSPLFGGATDTQYF. The full variable domain, with the rest looked up from reference TRBV18 and TRBJ2-3, is NAGVMQNPRHLVRRRGQEARLRCSPMKGHSHVYWYRQLPEEGLKFMVYLQKENIIDESGMPKERFSAEFPKEGPSILRIQQVVRGDSAAYFCASSPLFGGATDTQYFGPGTRLTVL.

The chain couples TRBV15 to TRBJ2-7; tentative D call: TRBD1 (6 bases). The V and J ends lost 3 bases and 0 bases respectively, with 12 bases between them. The germline CDR1 and CDR2 sequences are LNHNV and YYDKDF (reference sequence). The CDR3 consists of 15 residues. The CDR3: CATSSERGSSYEQYF. The CDR3 DNA sequence: TGTGCCACCAGCAGTGAAAGGGGGAGCTCCTACGAGCAGTACTTC.

The chain has TRBV3-1 (or the pseudogene TRBV3-2) and TRBJ1-3; D may be TRBD1 (6 bases). Trimming took 0 bases from V and 5 from J, leaving 11 bases between them. The germline V gene encodes CDR1 LGHDT and CDR2 YNNKEL (reference sequence). The CDR3 covers 15 residues. The CDR3 nucleotides read TGTGCCAGCAGCCAAGAAGGGGGGGCCAGAAACACCATATATTTT. This sequence encodes CASSQEGGARNTIYF.

The rearrangement links TRBV2 to TRBJ1-4; D possibly corresponds to TRBD1 (6 bases). The V end was cut by 7 bases, the J end by 5 bases, with 14 bases between. The CDR3 contains 14 residues. The germline V gene encodes CDR1 SNHLY and CDR2 FYNNEI. The chain's CDR3 is CASTWDNDNEKLFF. The CDR3 nucleotides are TGTGCCAGCACCTGGGACAATGACAATGAAAAACTGTTTTTT. The full variable domain, in which reference TRBV2 and TRBJ1-4 provide the parts outside the CDR3, is EPEVTQTPSHQVTQMGQEVILRCVPISNHLYFYWYRQILGQKVEFLVSFYNNEISEKSEIFDDQFSVERPDGSNFTLKIRSTKLEDSAMYFCASTWDNDNEKLFFGSGTQLSVL.